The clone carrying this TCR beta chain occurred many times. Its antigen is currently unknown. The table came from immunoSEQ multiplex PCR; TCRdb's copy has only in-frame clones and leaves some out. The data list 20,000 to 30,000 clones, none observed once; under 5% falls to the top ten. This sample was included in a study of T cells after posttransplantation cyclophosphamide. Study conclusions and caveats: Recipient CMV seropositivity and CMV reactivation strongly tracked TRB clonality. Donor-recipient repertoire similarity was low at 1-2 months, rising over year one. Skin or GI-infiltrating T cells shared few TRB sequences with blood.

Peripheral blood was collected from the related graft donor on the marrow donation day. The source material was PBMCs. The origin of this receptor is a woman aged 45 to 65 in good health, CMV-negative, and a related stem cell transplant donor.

The CDR3 bases are TGTGCCAGCAGCCCTTCTAGCGGGAGCTCCTACGAGCAGTACTTC. It is translated as CASSPSSGSSYEQYF. The V call is TRBV6-1, the J call TRBJ2-7, with 10 nucleotides matching TRBD2. Trimming at V came to 6 bases and at J to 0 bases, leaving 5 bases not matched to a gene. The CDR3 is made up of 15 amino acids. CDR1 and CDR2 from the germline V gene are MNHNS and SASEGT.